This entry is about one T cell receptor beta chain. Its antigen is as yet unknown. The germline V gene encodes CDR1 MNHEY and CDR2 SMNVEV (reference sequence). Trimming shortened V by 5 bases and J by 4 bases, and 15 bases separated the two germline ends. The CDR3 runs to 15 residues. Primers included in the PCR were 60 Vbeta and 13 Jbeta primers. The table came from immunoSEQ multiplex PCR; TCRdb's copy has only in-frame clones and leaves some out. This table has approximately 130,000 clones, over 80% appearing once. These data are taken from a study of cytomegalovirus exposure and HLA in healthy donors. The study, taken as a whole, reports: TRBV6-2, TRBV6-3 and other indistinguishable V segments were excluded. Researchers reported in a later analysis that common viral pathogens appeared linked to several top clusters.

The sequencing input was PBMCs. This clonotype was obtained from a man aged 40-55 years in good health and CMV-seronegative. The gene calls are TRBV27 and TRBJ2-1; perhaps TRBD2 as D (5 bases). The CDR3 protein is CASSHPADGYNEQFF. CDR3 coding DNA: TGTGCCAGCAGTCATCCAGCGGACGGTTACAATGAGCAGTTCTTC.